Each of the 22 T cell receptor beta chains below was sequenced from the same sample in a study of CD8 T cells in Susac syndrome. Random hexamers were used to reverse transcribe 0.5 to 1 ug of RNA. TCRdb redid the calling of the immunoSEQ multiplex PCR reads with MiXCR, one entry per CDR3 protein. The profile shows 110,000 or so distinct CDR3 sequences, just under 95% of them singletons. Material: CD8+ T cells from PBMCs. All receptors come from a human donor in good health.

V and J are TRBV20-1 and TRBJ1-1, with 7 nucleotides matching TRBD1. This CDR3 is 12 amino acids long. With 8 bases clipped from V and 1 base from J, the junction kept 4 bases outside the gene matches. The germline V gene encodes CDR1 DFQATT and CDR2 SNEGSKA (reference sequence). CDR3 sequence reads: CSLGQPNTEAFF. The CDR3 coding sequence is TGCAGTCTGGGACAGCCGAACACTGAAGCTTTCTTT.

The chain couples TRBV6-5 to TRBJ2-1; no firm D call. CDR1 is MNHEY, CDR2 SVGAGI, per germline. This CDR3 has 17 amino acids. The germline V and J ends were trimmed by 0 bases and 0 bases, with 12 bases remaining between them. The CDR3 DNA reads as TGTGCCAGCAGTTACTCGCAACTTTTGTCCTCCTACAATGAGCAGTTCTTC. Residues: CASSYSQLLSSYNEQFF.

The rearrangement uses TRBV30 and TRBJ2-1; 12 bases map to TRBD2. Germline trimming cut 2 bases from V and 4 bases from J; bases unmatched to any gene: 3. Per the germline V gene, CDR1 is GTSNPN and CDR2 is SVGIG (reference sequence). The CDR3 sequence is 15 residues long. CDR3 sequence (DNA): TGTGCCTGGAGTAAGACTAGCGGGAGATACAATGAGCAGTTCTTC. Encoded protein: CAWSKTSGRYNEQFF.

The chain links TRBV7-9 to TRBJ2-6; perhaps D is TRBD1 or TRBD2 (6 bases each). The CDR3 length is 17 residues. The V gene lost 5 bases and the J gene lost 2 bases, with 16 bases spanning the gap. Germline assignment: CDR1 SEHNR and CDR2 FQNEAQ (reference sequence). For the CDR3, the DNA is TGTGCCAGCAGCCGGGGGCGACCAGGTGCTGGGGCCAACGTCCTGACTTTC. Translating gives CASSRGRPGAGANVLTF.

This chain's CDR3 is CSVERGGGYTF. Here the CDR3 DNA reads TGCAGCGTTGAACGGGGGGGAGGCTACACCTTC. V gene TRBV29-1 combines with J gene TRBJ1-2, with D possibly TRBD1 on 5 matching bases. Germline values: CDR1 SQVTM, CDR2 ANQGSEA. Trimming removed 2 bases from V and 8 bases from J, with 9 bases in between. The CDR3 has 11 amino acids.

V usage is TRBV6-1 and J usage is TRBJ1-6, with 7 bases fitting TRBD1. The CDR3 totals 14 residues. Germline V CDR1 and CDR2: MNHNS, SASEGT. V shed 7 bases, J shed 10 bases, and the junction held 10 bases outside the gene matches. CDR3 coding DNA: TGTGCCAGCACTAAGGGAGGGGGCGTGTCACCCCTCCACTTT. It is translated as CASTKGGGVSPLHF.

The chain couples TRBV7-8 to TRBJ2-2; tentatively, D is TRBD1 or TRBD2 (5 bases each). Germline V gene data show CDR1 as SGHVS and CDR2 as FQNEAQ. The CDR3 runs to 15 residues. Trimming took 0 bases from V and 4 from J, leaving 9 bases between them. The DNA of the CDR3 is TGTGCCAGCAGCTTAGCCGGGGCTAGCACCGGGGAGCTGTTTTTT. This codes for CASSLAGASTGELFF.

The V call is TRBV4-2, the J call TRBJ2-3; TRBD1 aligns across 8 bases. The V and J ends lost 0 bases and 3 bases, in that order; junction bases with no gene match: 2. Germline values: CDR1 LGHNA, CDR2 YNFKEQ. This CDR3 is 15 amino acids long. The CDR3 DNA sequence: TGTGCCAGCAGCCAAGAGCGACAGGGGACAGATACGCAGTATTTT. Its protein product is CASSQERQGTDTQYF.

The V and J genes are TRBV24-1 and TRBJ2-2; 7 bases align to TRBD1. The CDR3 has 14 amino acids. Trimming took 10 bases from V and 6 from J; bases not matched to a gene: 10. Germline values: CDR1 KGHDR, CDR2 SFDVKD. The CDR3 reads CATAAATGSGELFF. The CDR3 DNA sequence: TGTGCCACTGCCGCCGCGACAGGGTCCGGGGAGCTGTTTTTT.

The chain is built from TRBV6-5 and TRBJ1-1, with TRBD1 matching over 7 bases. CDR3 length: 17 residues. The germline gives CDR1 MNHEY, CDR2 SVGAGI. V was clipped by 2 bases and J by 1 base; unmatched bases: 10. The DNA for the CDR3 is TGTGCCAGCAGTTACAGGGCCTCAGGGGGACCGAACACTGAAGCTTTCTTT. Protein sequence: CASSYRASGGPNTEAFF.

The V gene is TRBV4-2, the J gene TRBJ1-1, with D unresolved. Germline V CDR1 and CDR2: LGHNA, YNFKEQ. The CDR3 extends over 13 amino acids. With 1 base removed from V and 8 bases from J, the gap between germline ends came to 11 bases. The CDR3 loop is CASSQVMELEAFF. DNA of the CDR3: TGTGCCAGCAGCCAAGTAATGGAATTAGAAGCTTTCTTT.

The chain's CDR3 is CASSQDFPAGASSYNEQFF. The CDR3 DNA follows: TGCGCCAGCAGCCAAGATTTTCCGGCTGGGGCCAGCTCCTACAATGAGCAGTTCTTC. The chain couples TRBV4-1 to TRBJ2-1; D is possibly TRBD1 (5 bases). Trimming cost V 0 bases and J 0 bases, with 18 bases left between them. The CDR3 has 19 residues. Germline-derived CDR1 and CDR2 are MGHRA and YSYEKL.

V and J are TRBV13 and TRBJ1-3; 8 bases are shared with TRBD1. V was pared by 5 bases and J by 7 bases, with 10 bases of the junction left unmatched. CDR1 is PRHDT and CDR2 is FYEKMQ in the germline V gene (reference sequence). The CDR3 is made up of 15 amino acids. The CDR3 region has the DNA TGTGCCAGCAGCCATGGGACAGGCATCTTGAACACCATATATTTT. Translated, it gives CASSHGTGILNTIYF.

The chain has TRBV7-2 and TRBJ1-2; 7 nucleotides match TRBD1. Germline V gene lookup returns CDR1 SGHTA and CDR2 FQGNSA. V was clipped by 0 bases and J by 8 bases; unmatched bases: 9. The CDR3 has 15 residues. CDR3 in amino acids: CASSLATETGEGYTF. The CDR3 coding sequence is TGTGCCAGCAGCTTAGCCACAGAAACAGGGGAAGGCTACACCTTC.

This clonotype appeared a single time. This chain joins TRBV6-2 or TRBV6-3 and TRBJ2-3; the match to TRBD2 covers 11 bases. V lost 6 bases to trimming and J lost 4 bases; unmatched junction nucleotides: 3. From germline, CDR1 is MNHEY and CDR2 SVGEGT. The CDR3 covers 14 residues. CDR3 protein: CASRLAGAADTQYF. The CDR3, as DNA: TGTGCCAGCAGACTAGCGGGGGCGGCAGATACGCAGTATTTT.

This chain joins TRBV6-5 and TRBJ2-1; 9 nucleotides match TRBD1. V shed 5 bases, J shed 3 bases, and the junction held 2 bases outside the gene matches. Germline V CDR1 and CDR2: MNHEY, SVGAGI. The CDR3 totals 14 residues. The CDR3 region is CASSRTGVYNEQFF. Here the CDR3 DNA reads TGTGCCAGCAGTCGGACAGGGGTCTACAATGAGCAGTTCTTC.

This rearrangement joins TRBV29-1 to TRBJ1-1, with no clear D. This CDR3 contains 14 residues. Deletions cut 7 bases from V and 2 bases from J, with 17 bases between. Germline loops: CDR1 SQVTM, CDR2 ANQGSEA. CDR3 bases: TGCAGCGCCGCGGACCACACTCTTAACACTGAAGCTTTCTTT. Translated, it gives CSAADHTLNTEAFF.

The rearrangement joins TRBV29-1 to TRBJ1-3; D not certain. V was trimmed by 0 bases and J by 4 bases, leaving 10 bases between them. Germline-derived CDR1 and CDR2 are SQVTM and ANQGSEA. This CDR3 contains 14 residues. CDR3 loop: CSVEELGRGNTIYF. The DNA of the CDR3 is TGCAGCGTTGAAGAATTAGGCCGAGGAAACACCATATATTTT.

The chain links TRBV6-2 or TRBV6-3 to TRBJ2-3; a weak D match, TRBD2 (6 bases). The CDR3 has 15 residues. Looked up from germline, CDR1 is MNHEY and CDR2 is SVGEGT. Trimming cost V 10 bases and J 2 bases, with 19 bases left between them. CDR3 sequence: CATVTSSGYTDTQYF. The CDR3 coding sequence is TGTGCCACCGTCACCTCCAGCGGGTACACAGATACGCAGTATTTT.

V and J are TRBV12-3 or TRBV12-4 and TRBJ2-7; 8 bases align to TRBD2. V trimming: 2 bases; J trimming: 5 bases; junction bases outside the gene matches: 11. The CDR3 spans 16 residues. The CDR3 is CASSLNGEVAGNEQYF. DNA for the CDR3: TGTGCCAGCAGTTTAAATGGGGAGGTAGCGGGGAACGAGCAGTACTTC.

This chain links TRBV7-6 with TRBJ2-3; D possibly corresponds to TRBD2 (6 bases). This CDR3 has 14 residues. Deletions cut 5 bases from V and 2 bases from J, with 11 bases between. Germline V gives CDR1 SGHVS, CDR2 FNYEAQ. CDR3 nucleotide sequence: TGTGCCAGCAGCCCAGGGACTGCCACAGATACGCAGTATTTT. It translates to CASSPGTATDTQYF.

The CDR3 DNA reads as TGTGCCAGTAATAGCGGCACCTACGAGCAGTACTTC. Translated, it gives CASNSGTYEQYF. J is TRBJ2-7 and V is TRBV6-5; possible D gene TRBD2, 6 bases. Germline V CDR1 and CDR2: MNHEY, SVGAGI. V lost 9 bases and J lost 2, with 11 bases in between. The CDR3 covers 12 residues.